The 10 T cell receptor beta chains reported below all come from one sample, sequenced in a study of blood T cell repertoires in COVID-19. Generated by immunoSEQ multiplex PCR, the TCRdb table keeps only in-frame clones and is missing some. The repertoire consists of some 530,000 clones, with roughly 85% occurring once and the leading ten covering 3.2%. Sequences were obtained from peripheral blood. The receptors were gathered from a human donor in a cohort sampled during active COVID-19.

The V and J genes are TRBV18 and TRBJ2-7, with D possibly being TRBD1 (5 bases). V was clipped by 6 bases and J by 1 base, with 16 bases between them. Per germline, CDR1 KGHSH and CDR2 LQKENI. This CDR3 has 15 residues. CDR3 nucleotides: TGTGCCAGCTCGATATCCAGTGACAGTTCCTACGAGCAGTACTTC. As protein: CASSISSDSSYEQYF.

The gene calls are TRBV28 and TRBJ2-1; 8 bases map to TRBD2. From germline, CDR1 is MDHEN and CDR2 SYDVKM. The CDR3 is made up of 15 amino acids. V trimming: 2 bases; J trimming: 3 bases; junction bases outside the gene matches: 3. The CDR3, as DNA: TGTGCCAGCAGTTTACCCGGGGGGGTCTACAATGAGCAGTTCTTC. Protein sequence: CASSLPGGVYNEQFF.

The V and J genes are TRBV3-1 (or the pseudogene TRBV3-2) and TRBJ2-2, with 7 nucleotides matching TRBD2. Germline CDR1 reads LGHDT; CDR2 reads YNNKEL (reference sequence). This CDR3 has 16 residues. Unmatched junction bases numbered 10, after V lost 1 base and J lost 8 bases. For the CDR3, the DNA is TGTGCCAGCAGCCAAGGCACGCAGCGGGGCCCGGGGGAGCTGTTTTTT. Translating gives CASSQGTQRGPGELFF.

The gene calls are TRBV15 and TRBJ2-2, with D perhaps TRBD1 (6 bases). The CDR3 is made up of 17 amino acids. The germline gives CDR1 LNHNV, CDR2 YYDKDF (reference sequence). Trimming pared 7 bases from V and 2 bases from J, leaving 20 bases between. This CDR3 is CATNKGRGGLNTGELFF. The CDR3 coding sequence is TGTGCCACCAATAAGGGGCGAGGGGGTCTCAACACCGGGGAGCTGTTTTTT.

This clone was recorded once. This rearrangement joins TRBV5-1 to TRBJ1-1, with 7 bases fitting TRBD1. V trimming: 0 bases; J trimming: 5 bases; junction bases outside the gene matches: 7. The CDR3 is made up of 15 amino acids. CDR1 and CDR2 (germline): SGHRS, YFSETQ. Here the CDR3 DNA reads TGCGCCAGCAGCTTGGGAGGGGGCGCGGGTACTGAAGCTTTCTTT. Translated: CASSLGGGAGTEAFF.

The chain couples TRBV19 to TRBJ2-7, with TRBD2 identical over 8 bases. J lost 6 bases, V lost 5 bases, and 6 bases had no gene match. CDR3 size: 13 residues. Germline CDR1 is LNHDA and CDR2 is SQIVND (reference sequence). CDR3 loop: CASSRGGRREQYF. In DNA, the CDR3 is TGTGCCAGTAGTCGGGGGGGGAGGCGCGAGCAGTACTTC. The entire variable domain, with the rest obtained from reference TRBV19 and TRBJ2-7, is as follows: DGGITQSPKYLFRKEGQNVTLSCEQNLNHDAMYWYRQDPGQGLRLIYYSQIVNDFQKGDIAEGYSVSREKKESFPLTVTSAQKNPTAFYLCASSRGGRREQYFGPGTRLTVT.

The chain joins TRBV5-1 to TRBJ2-2; 9 bases agree with TRBD1. CDR3 length equals 16 residues. Trimming cost V 3 bases and J 2 bases; bases outside gene matches: 5. Per the germline V gene, CDR1 is SGHRS and CDR2 is YFSETQ. The CDR3 region has the DNA TGCGCCAGCAGCTCGTTACAGGGGGCAAACACCGGGGAGCTGTTTTTT. Amino acids: CASSSLQGANTGELFF.

The genes are TRBV14 and TRBJ2-4, with a possible D match to TRBD1 (6 bases). The CDR3 has 16 amino acids. Germline assignment: CDR1 SGHDN and CDR2 FVKESK. V shed 4 bases and J shed 7 bases, with 20 bases lying between them. CDR3: CASSPWGHQESNIQYF. DNA of the CDR3: TGTGCCAGCAGCCCTTGGGGACATCAGGAGAGTAACATTCAGTACTTC. Variable domain in full (rest from reference TRBV14 and TRBJ2-4): EAGVTQFPSHSVIEKGQTVTLRCDPISGHDNLYWYRRVMGKEIKFLLHFVKESKQDESGMPNNRFLAERTGGTYSTLKVQPAELEDSGVYFCASSPWGHQESNIQYFGAGTRLSVL.

V usage is TRBV14 and J usage is TRBJ2-1; tentative D call: TRBD2 (5 bases). Trimming cost V 1 base and J 12 bases, with 13 bases left between them. The germline CDR1 and CDR2 sequences are SGHDN and FVKESK. This CDR3 region has 13 residues. The CDR3 coding sequence is TGTGCCAGCAGCCAAGGACTAACAGTAGCGCAGTTCTTC. It yields the protein CASSQGLTVAQFF.

This clone has more than one count but fewer than ten. This chain joins TRBV7-9 and TRBJ2-1; 12 positions agree with TRBD2. Germline lookup yields CDR1 SEHNR and CDR2 FQNEAQ (reference sequence). The V gene end was trimmed by 4 bases and the J gene end by 3 bases; junction bases not matched to a gene: 4. This CDR3 region has 16 residues. The CDR3, as DNA: TGTGCCAGCAGCTCTCGGACTAGCGGGATCTACAATGAGCAGTTCTTC. Its translation is CASSSRTSGIYNEQFF.